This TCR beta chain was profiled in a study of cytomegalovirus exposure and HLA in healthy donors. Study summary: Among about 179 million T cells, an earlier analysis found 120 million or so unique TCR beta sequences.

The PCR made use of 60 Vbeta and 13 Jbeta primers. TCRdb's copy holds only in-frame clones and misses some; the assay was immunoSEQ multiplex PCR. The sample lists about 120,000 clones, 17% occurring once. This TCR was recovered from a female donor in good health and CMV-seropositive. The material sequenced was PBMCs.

CDR3 in amino acids: CAWSSLAGTEAFF. The CDR3 nucleotides read TGTGCCTGGAGCTCATTAGCGGGCACTGAAGCTTTCTTT. The rearrangement joins TRBV30 to TRBJ1-1; D is undetermined. Trimming left V 3 bases short and J 4 bases short, with 12 bases between. The CDR3 totals 13 residues. CDR1 is GTSNPN, CDR2 SVGIG, per germline (reference sequence).